The present T cell receptor (beta chain) was sequenced within a study of shared T cell receptors in the human thymus. After removal of 1 base from V and 6 bases from J, the junction contained 9 bases not matched to a gene. CDR1 is SGHTA, CDR2 FQGNSA, per germline. The CDR3 extends over 16 amino acids. Assay: immunoSEQ multiplex PCR; the TCRdb copy retains only in-frame clones and omits some. Of fewer than 700,000 clones listed, 88% are singletons. In addition, the sample was reused for a study of human thymus T cells.

The sample taken for sequencing was thymocytes. This chain uses TRBV7-2 with TRBJ2-7, with TRBD2 identical over 10 bases. The source of this sequence is a boy younger than two with a congenital heart defect. CDR3 protein: CASSLGSGRAFREQYF. Written as DNA, the CDR3 is TGTGCCAGCAGCTTAGGAAGCGGGAGGGCCTTTCGCGAGCAGTACTTC.